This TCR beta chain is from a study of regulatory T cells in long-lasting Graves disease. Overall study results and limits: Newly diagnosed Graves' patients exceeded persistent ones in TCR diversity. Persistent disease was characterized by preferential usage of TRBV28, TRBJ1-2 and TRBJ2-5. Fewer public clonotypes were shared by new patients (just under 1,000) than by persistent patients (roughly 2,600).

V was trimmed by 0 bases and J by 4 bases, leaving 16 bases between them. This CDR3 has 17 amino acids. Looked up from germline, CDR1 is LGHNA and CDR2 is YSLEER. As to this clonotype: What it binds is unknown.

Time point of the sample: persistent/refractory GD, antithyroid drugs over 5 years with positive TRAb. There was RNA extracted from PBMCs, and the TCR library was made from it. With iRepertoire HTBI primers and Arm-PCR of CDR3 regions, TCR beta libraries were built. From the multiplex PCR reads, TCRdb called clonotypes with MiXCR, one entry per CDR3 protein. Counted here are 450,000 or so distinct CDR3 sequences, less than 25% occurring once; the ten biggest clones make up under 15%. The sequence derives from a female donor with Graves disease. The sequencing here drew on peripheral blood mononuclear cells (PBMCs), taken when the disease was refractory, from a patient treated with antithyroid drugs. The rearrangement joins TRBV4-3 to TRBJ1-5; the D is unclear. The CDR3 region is CASSQDRWAVPNQPQHF. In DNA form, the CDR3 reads TGCGCCAGCAGCCAAGATCGCTGGGCAGTGCCTAATCAGCCCCAGCATTTT.